This record covers a single T cell receptor (beta chain). It lacks a known antigen. No base-level quality is on record; no much larger clone is a single base apart. This sample was included in a study of blood T cell repertoires in COVID-19 (TCRdb year 2020). Some background on the complete study: Samples covering the acute and convalescent phases of COVID-19 were provided by collaborators in the United States, Italy and Spain. Where available, HLA class I and class II types were taken from metadata supplied by the sample provider and were not determined by assay-based typing. The dataset comprised deeply sampled blood TCRbeta repertoires from subjects exposed to, actively infected with, or recovered from COVID-19. The prospective study material was composed of cDNA or gDNA derived from T cells, B-cell-depleted T cells, or PBMCs. The sample metadata nearly always contained a de-identified subject ID, COVID-19 status, age in years and sex. The repertoires were released in a freely available public database intended as a resource for research on the immune response to SARS-CoV-2. The samples were drawn from the first 160 participants of the ongoing ImmuneRACE study and from 1,254 subjects provided by 6 global collaborators.

V is cut back by 3 bases and J by 0 bases, with 4 bases in the junction unmatched. There are 18 amino acids in the CDR3, from cysteine to phenylalanine inclusive. Kept here is only the CDR3 DNA, which spans 54 bases and is read in frame from base 1. The germline V gene encodes CDR1 SGHNT and CDR2 YYREEE (reference sequence). TCRbeta CDR3 regions were amplified from genomic DNA using the immunoSEQ Assay, a bias-controlled multiplex PCR. Turning to the authors' computational methods: The number of nucleated cells in each sample was estimated from the amplification of reference gene primers within the assay. Sequence reads were collapsed and filtered to measure the absolute abundance of every unique TCRbeta CDR3 rearrangement. For each sample, productive Simpson clonality was calculated by taking the square root of Simpson's diversity index across productive rearrangements. What TCRdb holds here is the immuneACCESS table cut down to in-frame rearrangements. Part of the clones is not present; checked against another copy, under half of the missing clones reflect an unresolved V gene, and the others are unexplained. V and J calls and clone size are as listed in that table; D and trimming were resolved from the DNA. Recorded for this sample are 95,000 or so clones; about 90% of them occurred a single time. The top ten hold 15% to 20% of the sample.

Study-level results and caveats: The amount of clinical and demographic metadata varied by source and participant and was provided uncurated.

Each collaborating institution followed its own protocols to collect whole blood in K2EDTA tubes. For TCRbeta analysis, collaborator samples were shipped as frozen whole blood, as isolated PBMCs, or as DNA extracted from either sample type. This receptor was obtained from a human donor in a cohort sampled during active COVID-19. Sequences were obtained from peripheral blood. Recombination linked TRBV5-4 to TRBJ2-3, and TRBD2 matches 16 of the central bases. The CDR3 corresponds to CASSSPGLAGGSTDTQYF. The DNA reads as follows: TGTGCCAGCAGCTCTCCGGGACTAGCGGGGGGGAGCACAGATACGCAGTATTTT.